Presented here are 6 T cell receptor beta chains from one specimen sequenced in a study of blood T cell repertoires in COVID-19. Sequencing used immunoSEQ multiplex PCR; TCRdb keeps in-frame clones, though not all of them. The table includes about 380,000 clones, 90% detected once. Sequenced: peripheral blood. Receptors were obtained from a man between 18 and 35 years old with active or convalescent COVID-19.

The gene calls are TRBV18 and TRBJ1-4, with a possible D match to TRBD1 (6 bases). Germline assignment: CDR1 KGHSH and CDR2 LQKENI. The CDR3 extends over 14 amino acids. V was pared by 7 bases and J by 8 bases, with 17 bases between. The CDR3 loop is CASFLQGGGEKLFF. The DNA for the CDR3 is TGTGCCAGCTTCCTACAGGGTGGTGGCGAAAAACTGTTTTTT.

The chain has TRBV5-1 and TRBJ2-1; D is unresolved. V lost 1 base and J lost 6, with 11 bases in between. The length of the CDR3 is 14 residues. CDR1 and CDR2 from the germline V gene are SGHRS and YFSETQ. CDR3 in amino acids: CASSLSLGGNEQFF. Here the CDR3 DNA reads TGCGCCAGCAGCTTGAGCCTCGGCGGCAATGAGCAGTTCTTC.

This rearrangement joins TRBV2 to TRBJ1-2, with D unclear. CDR1 and CDR2 from the germline V gene are SNHLY and FYNNEI. CDR3 size: 12 residues. Trimming shortened V by 7 bases and J by 3 bases, and 9 bases separated the two germline ends. CDR3 DNA: TGTGCCAGCAAAAGCGGGGACTATGGCTACACCTTC. It codes for CASKSGDYGYTF.

V gene TRBV15 combines with J gene TRBJ1-5; 8 nucleotides line up with TRBD1. The CDR3 covers 13 residues. V lost 8 bases to trimming and J lost 3 bases; unmatched junction nucleotides: 3. The germline CDR1 and CDR2 sequences are LNHNV and YYDKDF (reference sequence). The CDR3 spells CATGQGANQPQHF. CDR3 DNA sequence: TGTGCCACCGGACAGGGAGCCAATCAGCCCCAGCATTTT.

This clone was seen only once. The rearrangement uses TRBV20-1 and TRBJ2-2; 15 bases map to TRBD2. Germline loops: CDR1 DFQATT, CDR2 SNEGSKA (reference sequence). The ends lost 3 bases at V and 6 bases at J; junction bases unmatched: 11. The length of the CDR3 is 18 residues. CDR3 sequence reads: CSASFFGGTSGRSGELFF. DNA of the CDR3: TGCAGTGCTAGTTTTTTCGGTGGGACTAGCGGGAGGTCCGGGGAGCTGTTTTTT.

The chain links TRBV30 to TRBJ1-5; D perhaps matches TRBD1 (6 bases). Trimming pared 0 bases from V and 6 bases from J, leaving 12 bases between. Germline V gene data show CDR1 as GTSNPN and CDR2 as SVGIG (reference sequence). This CDR3 is 14 amino acids long. CDR3 sequence (DNA): TGTGCCTGGAGTGTTGGACAGCAGCGTCAGCCCCAGCATTTT. It is translated as CAWSVGQQRQPQHF. Full variable domain (remainder filled in from reference TRBV30 and TRBJ1-5): SQTIHQWPATLVQPVGSPLSLECTVEGTSNPNLYWYRQAAGRGLQLLFYSVGIGQISSEVPQNLSASRPQDRQFILSSKKLLLSDSGFYLCAWSVGQQRQPQHFGDGTRLSIL.